This T cell receptor beta chain derives from a study of cytomegalovirus exposure and HLA in healthy donors. Concerning this clone: As yet, its antigen is unknown.

Germline assignment: CDR1 SGHRS and CDR2 YFSETQ. This CDR3 has 14 residues. V gave up 5 bases and J gave up 5 bases; unmatched junction bases: 7. General study points: TCR association rates varied by HLA locus in a later analysis, with DRB1 highest and HLA-C lowest. Accurate prediction of HLA-A and HLA-B alleles (for most subjects) was reportedly achieved from TCR beta sequences. About 90% or about 30% of the time was how often most TCR beta V segments were productive, according to an earlier analysis. On later analysis, the bulk of CMV-associated TCR beta chains appeared to be HLA-restricted.

PCR amplification relied on 60 Vbeta primers (plus 13 Jbeta primers). Here immunoSEQ multiplex PCR was the method, and the copy in TCRdb shows in-frame clones only, minus some. The data contain 200,000 or so clones, over 70% of them singletons. The clonotype was recovered from a woman aged 18-29 years in good health and CMV-seropositive. The rearrangement joins TRBV5-1 to TRBJ2-5; 9 bases line up with TRBD2. What was sequenced was PBMCs. The CDR3 coding sequence is TGCGCCAGCAGGGCGGGGGGGCCGCGGGAGACCCAGTACTTC. This codes for CASRAGGPRETQYF.